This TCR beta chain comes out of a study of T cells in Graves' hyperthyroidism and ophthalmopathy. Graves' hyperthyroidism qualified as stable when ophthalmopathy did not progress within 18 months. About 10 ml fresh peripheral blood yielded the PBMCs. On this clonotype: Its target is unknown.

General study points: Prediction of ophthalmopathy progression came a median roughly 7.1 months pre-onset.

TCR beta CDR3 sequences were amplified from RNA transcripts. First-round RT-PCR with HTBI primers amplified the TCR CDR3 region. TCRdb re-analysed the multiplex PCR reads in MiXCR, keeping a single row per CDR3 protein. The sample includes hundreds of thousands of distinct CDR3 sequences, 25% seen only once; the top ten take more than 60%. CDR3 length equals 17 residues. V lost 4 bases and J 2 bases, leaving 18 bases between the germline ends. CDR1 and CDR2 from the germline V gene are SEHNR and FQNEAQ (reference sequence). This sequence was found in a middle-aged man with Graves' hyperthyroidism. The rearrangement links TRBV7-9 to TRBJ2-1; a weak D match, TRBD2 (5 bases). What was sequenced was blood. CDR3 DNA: TGTGCCAGCAGCTCAAAAAGGAGGTTCGCGGCCTACAATGAGCAGTTCTTC. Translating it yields CASSSKRRFAAYNEQFF.